The 9 T cell receptor beta chains listed next were all sequenced from one sample in a study of T cell clonality in common variable immunodeficiency. Overall study results and limits: In common variable immunodeficiency, TCR beta chains reportedly carried fewer deletions and N-nucleotide insertions.

Antigens for these TCRs are unknown. Measured with immunoSEQ multiplex PCR; TCRdb has only the in-frame clones, and not every one. Sampling found 20,000 to 25,000 clones, none seen once. The source material was peripheral blood mononuclear cells. All receptors derive from a human donor with common variable immunodeficiency.

This clone was observed at least ten times. The CDR3 bases that were read are TGCGCCAGCAGTGAAAGGAGGGGGCTGGGGAATGAG. Protein sequence: CASSERRGLGNE. The complete CDR3 reads CASSERRGLGNEQFF. The chain uses TRBV10-1 and TRBJ2-1, with D perhaps matching TRBD1 (7 bases). The read comes to an end 3 residues before the CDR3 does, leaving the germline J gene to fill in the end. The CDR3 runs 15 residues. V was pared by 3 bases and J by 7 bases, with 16 bases between. The germline CDR1 and CDR2 sequences are WNHNN and SYGVQD (reference sequence).

Ten or more counts support this clone. The read ends 3 residues before the CDR3 terminus; that terminus is restored from the germline J gene. V is TRBV7-8 and J is TRBJ2-1, with 8 bases fitting TRBD2. The V and J ends lost 5 bases and 0 bases, in that order; junction bases with no gene match: 3. The CDR3 loop spans 15 amino acids. The germline V gene has CDR1 SGHVS and CDR2 FQNEAQ. CDR3 sequence reads: CASSKGLDSYNEQFF. The sequenced CDR3 bases are TGTGCCAGCAGCAAGGGACTAGACTCCTACAATGAG.

This clone was counted ten times or more. The read terminates 3 residues before the CDR3 end, so the remaining end is supplied by the germline J gene. This chain uses TRBV7-9 with TRBJ1-2, with D unresolved. Looked up from germline, CDR1 is SEHNR and CDR2 is FQNEAQ (reference sequence). The CDR3 runs to 14 residues. Trimming left V 10 bases short and J 0 bases short, with 15 bases between. The chain's CDR3 is CATSSGPTNYGYTF. The CDR3 bases that were read are TGTGCCACCTCCTCAGGCCCCACTAACTATGGC.

This clone appeared many times. With the read ending 3 residues before the CDR3 end, the germline J gene is used to fill in that end. This sequence joins TRBV20-1 and TRBJ2-5, with 9 bases that match TRBD2. The V gene's germline CDR1 is DFQATT and CDR2 SNEGSKA (reference sequence). The length of the CDR3 is 17 residues. J gave up 5 bases and V 6 bases, and 19 bases lay outside the gene matches. The CDR3 bases that were read are TGCAGTGCGTCATACGGCGGGGGGGCAGCGGGGGTTGAGACC. Translating it yields CSASYGGGAAGVET. The whole CDR3 sequence reads CSASYGGGAAGVETQYF.

This clone was recorded a few times. Read data end 3 residues before the CDR3 end; the end is taken from the germline J gene. The chain has TRBV10-2 and TRBJ1-5; D gene uncertain. V lost 0 bases and J lost 3, with 9 bases in between. Per germline, CDR1 WSHSY and CDR2 SAAADI. The CDR3 covers 15 residues. The CDR3: CASSESGGDNQPQHF. The DNA read from the CDR3 is TGCGCCAGCAGTGAGTCCGGCGGGGACAATCAGCCC.

This clone was counted ten times or more. The CDR3 extends 3 residues past the end of the read, so its final part is completed from the germline J gene. V and J are TRBV6-2 or TRBV6-3 and TRBJ2-2; tentatively, D is TRBD2 (5 bases). Trimming cost V 0 bases and J 7 bases, with 12 bases left between them. CDR1 and CDR2 (germline): MNHEY, SVGEGT. The CDR3 spans 15 residues. The CDR3 here is CASSYSIWSGGELFF. Incomplete CDR3 DNA: TGTGCCAGCAGTTACTCGATATGGAGCGGCGGGGAG.

This clone was seen ten or more times. The observed sequence ends 3 residues before the CDR3 terminus, with the missing tail filled in from the germline J gene. The chain couples TRBV9 to TRBJ2-1; 10 positions match TRBD2. Germline V gene data show CDR1 as SGDLS and CDR2 as YYNGEE. The V segment lost 4 bases and the J segment 1 base; nucleotides outside the gene matches: 5. The CDR3 runs to 16 residues. CDR3 DNA (partial): TGTGCCAGCAGCAGAGCGGGGGGGCAATCCTACAATGAG. This translates into CASSRAGGQSYNE. The CDR3 reads in full as CASSRAGGQSYNEQFF.

This clone was recorded many times. The read is 3 residues too short to cover the CDR3 end, so that end is filled in from the germline J gene. V and J are TRBV2 and TRBJ2-7, with TRBD2 matching over 13 bases. Per germline, CDR1 SNHLY and CDR2 FYNNEI. Trimming removed 6 bases from V and 3 bases from J; junction bases left unmatched: 14. CDR3 length equals 18 residues. The DNA read from the CDR3 is TGTGCCAGCAGCGCCGCTCTGGGACTAGCGGGGAGCATCTACGAG. Translation gives CASSAALGLAGSIYE. The CDR3, in full, reads CASSAALGLAGSIYEQYF.

In this sample, this clone turned up many times. CDR3 bases read: TGTGCCTGGAGAACAGGGTGGGGTGAA. It is translated as CAWRTGWGE. The CDR3 as a whole reads CAWRTGWGEAFF. The V and J genes are TRBV30 and TRBJ1-1, with D possibly being TRBD1 (6 bases). The sequenced fragment ends 3 residues before the CDR3 boundary, so the rest is inferred from the germline J gene. CDR1 and CDR2 (germline): GTSNPN, SVGIG (reference sequence). V lost 3 bases, J lost 7 bases, and 12 bases lay in between. The CDR3 is 12 residues long.